These T cell receptor beta chains were read from a single sample in a study of T cell responses to AZD1222 COVID-19 vaccine. Assay: immunoSEQ multiplex PCR; the TCRdb copy retains only in-frame clones and omits some. The sample consists of 95,000 to 110,000 clones, approximately 88% of them appearing once. Sequencing was performed on peripheral blood, taken on day 0 of AZD1222 vaccination. These receptors were taken from an adult in good health. Each CDR3 is given with its conserved first and last residue. The order of the fields is V gene, D gene, J gene, clone size, CDR3 protein, CDR3 DNA. A D gene is named only where the DNA matches it firmly. Only some rows state a clone size, as once, few, many or a class for expanded clones.

TRBV7-8	-	TRBJ2-1	-	CASSLWPSSYNEQFF	TGTGCCAGCAGCTTATGGCCGAGCTCCTACAATGAGCAGTTCTTC
TRBV6-2/TRBV6-3	TRBD2	TRBJ2-1	-	CASSPSGLAGGSWEQFF	TGTGCCAGCAGCCCCTCAGGACTAGCGGGAGGTAGTTGGGAGCAGTTCTTC
TRBV19	TRBD1	TRBJ1-4	-	CASSIQGAPEKLFF	TGTGCCAGTAGTATACAGGGGGCGCCTGAAAAACTGTTTTTT
TRBV15	TRBD1	TRBJ1-1	-	CATSRQGGTEAFF	TGTGCCACCAGCAGACAGGGGGGCACTGAAGCTTTCTTT
TRBV11-2	TRBD2	TRBJ2-1	-	CASSLEAASGRGGEQFF	TGTGCCAGCAGCTTAGAAGCCGCTAGCGGGAGAGGGGGTGAGCAGTTCTTC
TRBV11-3	-	TRBJ2-4	once	CASSLGGDSNIQYF	TGTGCCAGCAGCTTAGGTGGCGATAGCAACATTCAGTACTTC
TRBV14	-	TRBJ2-7	-	CASSHLRGEAHEQYF	TGTGCCAGCAGCCACTTAAGGGGGGAGGCCCACGAGCAGTACTTC
TRBV3-1/TRBV3-2	TRBD2	TRBJ2-1	-	CASSHGTSGSGEQFF	TGTGCCAGCAGCCACGGGACTAGCGGGAGTGGTGAGCAGTTCTTC
TRBV29-1	TRBD1	TRBJ2-7	-	CSVEAGQGAITYEQYF	TGCAGCGTTGAAGCGGGACAGGGGGCGATTACCTACGAGCAGTACTTC
TRBV7-8	TRBD1	TRBJ1-5	-	CASSPWTGNQPQHF	TGTGCCAGCAGCCCATGGACAGGGAATCAGCCCCAGCATTTT
TRBV6-5	TRBD1	TRBJ2-7	-	CASRDRAYEQYF	TGTGCCAGCAGGGACAGGGCCTACGAGCAGTACTTC
TRBV3-1/TRBV3-2	-	TRBJ1-5	-	CASSQDRNSYQPQHF	TGTGCCAGCAGCCAAGATCGGAACAGCTATCAGCCCCAGCATTTT
TRBV1	-	TRBJ2-1	-	CTSSQGAGLTVRGEQFF	TGCACCAGCAGCCAAGGGGCGGGACTGACGGTTCGTGGTGAGCAGTTCTTC
TRBV4-3	-	TRBJ2-5	-	CASSQGTRETQYF	TGCGCCAGCAGCCAAGGGACCCGGGAGACCCAGTACTTC
TRBV7-7	TRBD2	TRBJ2-5	-	CASSPGLAGGGGQETQYF	TGTGCTAGCAGCCCGGGACTAGCGGGAGGGGGAGGTCAAGAGACCCAGTACTTC
TRBV28	TRBD1	TRBJ1-2	-	CARRGTGTNYGYTF	TGTGCCAGGCGAGGGACAGGCACTAACTATGGCTACACCTTC
TRBV11-2	-	TRBJ2-1	-	CASSLGPVTYNEQFF	TGTGCCAGCAGCTTAGGTCCGGTAACCTACAATGAGCAGTTCTTC
TRBV6-5	-	TRBJ1-5	once	CASSYASTGTLEHF	TGTGCCAGCAGTTACGCAAGCACCGGGACGCTCGAACATTTT
TRBV10-3	TRBD1	TRBJ1-1	-	CAIRQGVRTEAFF	TGTGCCATACGACAGGGGGTTCGCACTGAAGCTTTCTTT
TRBV30	-	TRBJ1-3	-	CAWALSSAERNTIYF	TGTGCCTGGGCCCTATCGTCGGCCGAAAGAAACACCATATATTTT
TRBV11-2	TRBD1	TRBJ1-4	-	CASSLGQGEKLFF	TGTGCCAGCAGCTTAGGACAGGGGGAAAAACTGTTTTTT
TRBV7-8	TRBD2	TRBJ2-7	-	CASSRSGRAVGEQYF	TGTGCCAGCAGCCGCAGCGGGAGGGCTGTCGGTGAGCAGTACTTC
TRBV4-3	TRBD2	TRBJ2-7	-	CASSQDRRLANYEQYF	TGCGCCAGCAGCCAAGATCGGCGACTAGCAAACTACGAGCAGTACTTC
TRBV28	TRBD2	TRBJ2-1	-	CASRTSGTSYNEQFF	TGTGCCAGCAGAACTAGCGGAACCTCCTACAATGAGCAGTTCTTC
TRBV24-1	-	TRBJ2-7	once	CATSDLNEQYF	TGTGCCACCAGTGATTTGAACGAGCAGTACTTC
TRBV13	-	TRBJ1-6	-	CASSPGTGMKRPPLHF	TGTGCCAGCAGCCCCGGCACCGGGATGAAGCGGCCACCCCTCCACTTT
TRBV5-4	-	TRBJ1-2	-	CASSPRSLLTAYGYTF	TGTGCCAGCAGCCCTCGTTCGCTCCTCACCGCCTATGGCTACACCTTC
TRBV4-1	TRBD2	TRBJ2-1	once	CASSQDGGRPKNEQFF	TGCGCCAGCAGCCAAGATGGCGGGAGACCCAAAAATGAGCAGTTCTTC
TRBV3-1/TRBV3-2	TRBD1	TRBJ2-7	-	CASSRDRTSGEQYF	TGTGCCAGCAGCCGGGACAGAACCTCGGGGGAGCAGTACTTC
TRBV19	-	TRBJ1-1	-	CASSISPLRANTEAFF	TGTGCCAGTAGTATCTCCCCTCTAAGGGCTAACACTGAAGCTTTCTTT
TRBV7-8	TRBD1	TRBJ2-1	-	CASSLRDRMSSYNEQFF	TGTGCCAGCAGCTTAAGGGACAGAATGTCCTCCTACAATGAGCAGTTCTTC
TRBV6-5	TRBD1	TRBJ1-6	-	CASKAGQGADSPLHF	TGTGCCAGCAAGGCGGGACAGGGGGCCGATTCACCCCTCCACTTT
TRBV19	TRBD1	TRBJ2-2	-	CASNLQGPGELFF	TGTGCCAGTAACCTACAGGGGCCCGGGGAGCTGTTTTTT
TRBV28	-	TRBJ1-5	-	CASSFQQGLKPQHF	TGTGCCAGCAGTTTCCAGCAGGGGCTAAAGCCCCAGCATTTT
TRBV30	-	TRBJ1-5	-	CAWSVRGNQPQHF	TGTGCCTGGAGTGTACGAGGGAATCAGCCCCAGCATTTT
TRBV10-3	TRBD2	TRBJ2-3	-	CAITRLAGSTDTQYF	TGTGCCATCACCCGACTAGCGGGAAGCACAGATACGCAGTATTTT
TRBV25-1	-	TRBJ2-5	-	CASSGSGVGETQYF	TGTGCCAGCAGTGGTAGCGGTGTGGGGGAGACCCAGTACTTC
TRBV4-3	-	TRBJ1-1	-	CASSQDVVRTSRSEAFF	TGCGCCAGCAGCCAAGATGTGGTAAGGACCTCTAGGTCTGAAGCTTTCTTT
TRBV24-1	-	TRBJ1-3	-	CATSGTGDPGNTIYF	TGTGCCACCAGTGGCACCGGGGATCCTGGAAACACCATATATTTT
TRBV3-1/TRBV3-2	TRBD2	TRBJ2-7	-	CASSHSLARMGTYEQYF	TGTGCCAGCAGCCATTCACTAGCGAGGATGGGAACCTACGAGCAGTACTTC
TRBV19	TRBD1	TRBJ1-5	-	CASSTVDRGNNQPQHF	TGTGCCAGTAGTACCGTGGACAGGGGGAACAATCAGCCCCAGCATTTT
TRBV9	TRBD1	TRBJ1-3	-	CASSSGGSSGNTIYF	TGTGCCAGCAGCTCAGGGGGCTCCTCTGGAAACACCATATATTTT
TRBV5-1	-	TRBJ2-3	-	CASSPPSPPGDTQYF	TGCGCCAGCAGCCCCCCCAGCCCGCCCGGAGATACGCAGTATTTT
TRBV19	-	TRBJ2-7	-	CASSRETSRRTYEQYF	TGTGCCAGTAGTAGGGAGACGTCCAGGAGGACCTACGAGCAGTACTTC
TRBV9	-	TRBJ2-6	-	CASSVKGSSGANVLTF	TGTGCCAGCAGCGTAAAAGGCAGCTCTGGGGCCAACGTCCTGACTTTC